A selection of T cell receptor beta chains follows, all from one sample in a study of stem cell transplantation in POMP-related autoinflammatory disease. Using immunoSEQ multiplex PCR, the repertoire was profiled, and TCRdb retains in-frame clones only, with some absent. The sample includes roughly 70,000 clones, under 95% seen only once; the top ten take 0.5% to 0.75%. Material: CD4+ T cells from PBMCs, obtained after stem cell transplantation. These receptors came from a human patient with POMP-related autoinflammation and immune dysregulation (PRAID). Some of the T cells might come from the graft donor. Each CDR3 is given with its conserved first and last residue. The order of the fields is CDR3 DNA, CDR3 protein, CDR3 length, clone size, V gene, J gene, D gene. D genes are given only for firm matches. The size entry is marked missing in some rows and otherwise reads once, few, many or a size class.

CDR3 DNA: TGTGCCAGCAGCTTAAGTCTTCAATTCTGGGACAGGAAACAAGAGACCCAGTACTTC
CDR3 protein: CASSLSLQFWDRKQETQYF
CDR3 length: 19
clone size: -
V gene: TRBV7-9
J gene: TRBJ2-5
D gene: TRBD1

CDR3 DNA: TGTGCCAGCAGCCAAGCCCCCTCTCCAGATACGCAGTATTTT
CDR3 protein: CASSQAPSPDTQYF
CDR3 length: 14
clone size: few
V gene: TRBV7-2
J gene: TRBJ2-3
D gene: -

CDR3 DNA: TGTGCCAGCAGCTTAGCGGGTCACAGGGGGGAGACCCAGTACTTC
CDR3 protein: CASSLAGHRGETQYF
CDR3 length: 15
clone size: -
V gene: TRBV7-9
J gene: TRBJ2-5
D gene: TRBD1

CDR3 DNA: TGCGCCAGCAGGGACAGCAGGGCCCGTTCGGGGTCCACTGAAGCTTTCTTT
CDR3 protein: CASRDSRARSGSTEAFF
CDR3 length: 17
clone size: -
V gene: TRBV23-1
J gene: TRBJ1-1
D gene: -

CDR3 DNA: TGTGCCAGCACCTCAAGAGGGGCGGGAGGGAGCTCCTACAATGAGCAGTTCTTC
CDR3 protein: CASTSRGAGGSSYNEQFF
CDR3 length: 18
clone size: -
V gene: TRBV28
J gene: TRBJ2-1
D gene: TRBD2

CDR3 DNA: TGTGCCAGCAGCTTCTTGACCACGGGGGAGGGCCCCTATGGCTACACCTTC
CDR3 protein: CASSFLTTGEGPYGYTF
CDR3 length: 17
clone size: -
V gene: TRBV7-8
J gene: TRBJ1-2
D gene: -

CDR3 DNA: TGTGCCAGCAGTGATAACAGGGTGGGAGAAGCTTTCTTT
CDR3 protein: CASSDNRVGEAFF
CDR3 length: 13
clone size: -
V gene: TRBV6-1
J gene: TRBJ1-1
D gene: -

CDR3 DNA: TGCGCCAGCAGCGGCGGACAGGGTTTTGGCTACACCTTC
CDR3 protein: CASSGGQGFGYTF
CDR3 length: 13
clone size: -
V gene: TRBV5-1
J gene: TRBJ1-2
D gene: TRBD1

CDR3 DNA: TGTGCCTGGGGGACAGGGGGCTACGAGCAGTACTTC
CDR3 protein: CAWGTGGYEQYF
CDR3 length: 12
clone size: -
V gene: TRBV30
J gene: TRBJ2-7
D gene: TRBD1

CDR3 DNA: TGTGCCAGCAGCTTCTCGGGGGTGAGCACTGAAGCTTTCTTT
CDR3 protein: CASSFSGVSTEAFF
CDR3 length: 14
clone size: -
V gene: TRBV11-2
J gene: TRBJ1-1
D gene: -

CDR3 DNA: TGTGCCAGCAGTCCCTGGGGGACAGGGGCAAACGAGCAGTACTTC
CDR3 protein: CASSPWGTGANEQYF
CDR3 length: 15
clone size: -
V gene: TRBV25-1
J gene: TRBJ2-7
D gene: TRBD1

CDR3 DNA: TGTGCCAGCTCATGGACCTCCAGCTCTGGGGCCAACGTCCTGACTTTC
CDR3 protein: CASSWTSSSGANVLTF
CDR3 length: 16
clone size: -
V gene: TRBV18
J gene: TRBJ2-6
D gene: -

CDR3 DNA: TGTGCCAGCAGTTCTCCCATGCCCGGGACAGGGGGCCAAGAGACCCAGTACTTC
CDR3 protein: CASSSPMPGTGGQETQYF
CDR3 length: 18
clone size: -
V gene: TRBV28
J gene: TRBJ2-5
D gene: TRBD1

CDR3 DNA: TGTGCCATGGGCGCCTACTCCTACGAGCAGTACTTC
CDR3 protein: CAMGAYSYEQYF
CDR3 length: 12
clone size: -
V gene: TRBV10-3
J gene: TRBJ2-7
D gene: -

CDR3 DNA: TGTGCCACCGAGGCCAGCGTGAACACTGAAGCTTTCTTT
CDR3 protein: CATEASVNTEAFF
CDR3 length: 13
clone size: -
V gene: TRBV24-1
J gene: TRBJ1-1
D gene: -

CDR3 DNA: TGTGCCAGCAGTGCCTCCAGCGGGGGGGTAAATGAGCAGTTCTTC
CDR3 protein: CASSASSGGVNEQFF
CDR3 length: 15
clone size: -
V gene: TRBV2
J gene: TRBJ2-1
D gene: TRBD2

CDR3 DNA: TGCGCCAGCAGCCAACCCGGGGGAACCGGGGAGCTGTTTTTT
CDR3 protein: CASSQPGGTGELFF
CDR3 length: 14
clone size: -
V gene: TRBV5-1
J gene: TRBJ2-2
D gene: -

CDR3 DNA: TGTGCCAGCAGCTTGACAGGTTTCGAAGCTTTCTTT
CDR3 protein: CASSLTGFEAFF
CDR3 length: 12
clone size: -
V gene: TRBV5-4
J gene: TRBJ1-1
D gene: -

CDR3 DNA: TGCGCCAGCAGCTTGGGCACTCAGGGTGTAAGGACTGAAGCTTTCTTT
CDR3 protein: CASSLGTQGVRTEAFF
CDR3 length: 16
clone size: -
V gene: TRBV5-1
J gene: TRBJ1-1
D gene: -